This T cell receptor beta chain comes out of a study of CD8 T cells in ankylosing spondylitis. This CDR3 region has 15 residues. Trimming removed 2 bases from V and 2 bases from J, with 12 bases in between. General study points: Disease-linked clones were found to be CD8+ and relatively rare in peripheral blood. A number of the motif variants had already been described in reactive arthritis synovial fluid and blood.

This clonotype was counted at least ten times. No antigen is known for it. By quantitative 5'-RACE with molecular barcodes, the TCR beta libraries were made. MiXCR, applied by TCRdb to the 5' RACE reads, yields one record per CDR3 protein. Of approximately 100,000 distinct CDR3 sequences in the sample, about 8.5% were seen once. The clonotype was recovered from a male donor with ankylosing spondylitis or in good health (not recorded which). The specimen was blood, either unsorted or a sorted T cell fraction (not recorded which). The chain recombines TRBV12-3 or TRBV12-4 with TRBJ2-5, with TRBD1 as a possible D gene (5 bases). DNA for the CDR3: TGTGCCAGCAGTTTATCAAGGGGCATACAAGAGACCCAGTACTTC. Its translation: CASSLSRGIQETQYF.